These T cell receptor beta chains were read from a single sample in a study of T-cell memory formation after mild COVID-19. TCRdb re-called the 5' RACE reads with MiXCR, one entry per CDR3 protein. The table records hundreds of thousands of distinct CDR3 sequences, 20% of them present only once. The sequenced sample consisted of PBMCs or a T cell subset sorted from them (not recorded which). Receptors were obtained from an adult woman who had mild COVID-19 (a few samples of this study predate the infection). Cell type and time point are not known. CDR3s include the opening cysteine and the closing phenylalanine or tryptophan. The order of the fields is V gene, J gene, CDR3 protein.

V gene: TRBV4-2
J gene: TRBJ2-7
CDR3 protein: CASSQGLAGDIEQYF

V gene: TRBV3-1
J gene: TRBJ2-3
CDR3 protein: CASFMTDTQYF

V gene: TRBV20-1
J gene: TRBJ1-3
CDR3 protein: CSASSSVSGNTIYF

V gene: TRBV29-1
J gene: TRBJ2-5
CDR3 protein: CSKNWAETQYF

V gene: TRBV27
J gene: TRBJ2-3
CDR3 protein: CASSFEYLDTQYF

V gene: TRBV5-6
J gene: TRBJ2-7
CDR3 protein: CASSQQVPPYEQYF

V gene: TRBV7-3
J gene: TRBJ2-1
CDR3 protein: CASSIGTANNEQFF

V gene: TRBV15
J gene: TRBJ2-1
CDR3 protein: CATSRDAGGHYNEQFF

V gene: TRBV7-9
J gene: TRBJ2-5
CDR3 protein: CASSGGTGIQYF

V gene: TRBV4-1
J gene: TRBJ2-5
CDR3 protein: CASLGPGEETQYF

V gene: TRBV20-1
J gene: TRBJ2-3
CDR3 protein: CSARGRFTDTQYF

V gene: TRBV15
J gene: TRBJ2-3
CDR3 protein: CATSRGRHASTDTQYF

V gene: TRBV5-1
J gene: TRBJ2-4
CDR3 protein: CASSSNHGTKNIQYF

V gene: TRBV4-3
J gene: TRBJ2-6
CDR3 protein: CASSQDWARGSGANVLTF

V gene: TRBV3-1
J gene: TRBJ1-1
CDR3 protein: CASSQQGDTEAFF

V gene: TRBV20-1
J gene: TRBJ2-3
CDR3 protein: CSASGVREDTQYF

V gene: TRBV5-1
J gene: TRBJ2-1
CDR3 protein: CASSRLGQGSHEQFF

V gene: TRBV9
J gene: TRBJ1-1
CDR3 protein: CASSVDRGADPAFF

V gene: TRBV24-1
J gene: TRBJ2-2
CDR3 protein: CATRKNTWELFF

V gene: TRBV4-3
J gene: TRBJ2-3
CDR3 protein: CASSQDLGQGSTDTQYF

V gene: TRBV3-1
J gene: TRBJ2-5
CDR3 protein: CASSQDLGGGETQYF

V gene: TRBV28
J gene: TRBJ1-1
CDR3 protein: CASSLRIPEAFF

V gene: TRBV7-8
J gene: TRBJ1-2
CDR3 protein: CASSSNRDSYGYTF

V gene: TRBV3-1
J gene: TRBJ2-7
CDR3 protein: CASSQAGLAYEQYF

V gene: TRBV5-1
J gene: TRBJ2-1
CDR3 protein: CASSPGQKYNEQFF

V gene: TRBV5-6
J gene: TRBJ2-1
CDR3 protein: CASSRTVDNEQFF

V gene: TRBV6-1
J gene: TRBJ1-1
CDR3 protein: CASRRGHNPKSPEAFF

V gene: TRBV7-2
J gene: TRBJ1-4
CDR3 protein: CASSLETGLLGEKLFF

V gene: TRBV7-2
J gene: TRBJ2-4
CDR3 protein: CASSLSQGGNIQYF

V gene: TRBV4-3
J gene: TRBJ1-1
CDR3 protein: CASSHRGGFTEAFF

V gene: TRBV6-5
J gene: TRBJ1-2
CDR3 protein: CASSYLGGVANYGYTF

V gene: TRBV19
J gene: TRBJ2-1
CDR3 protein: CASSIGGLANEQFF

V gene: TRBV15
J gene: TRBJ2-5
CDR3 protein: CATSRETSGDQETQYF

V gene: TRBV7-9
J gene: TRBJ2-6
CDR3 protein: CASSLTGVPGSF

V gene: TRBV7-8
J gene: TRBJ1-2
CDR3 protein: CASSLQALPLYGYTF

V gene: TRBV7-6
J gene: TRBJ2-5
CDR3 protein: CASSPTIASGRETQYF

V gene: TRBV5-1
J gene: TRBJ2-1
CDR3 protein: CASSKEQGAQGQFF

V gene: TRBV24-1
J gene: TRBJ2-1
CDR3 protein: CATSDFWGQEQFF

V gene: TRBV6-2/TRBV6-3
J gene: TRBJ1-5
CDR3 protein: CASSYISGNQPQHF

V gene: TRBV6-5
J gene: TRBJ1-1
CDR3 protein: CASSYSGNMNTEAFF

V gene: TRBV6-1
J gene: TRBJ2-4
CDR3 protein: CASSDPVQYF

V gene: TRBV5-1
J gene: TRBJ1-1
CDR3 protein: CASSTWTERTEAFF

V gene: TRBV5-5
J gene: TRBJ2-3
CDR3 protein: CASSFGEGAGTDTQYF

V gene: TRBV18
J gene: TRBJ1-5
CDR3 protein: CASSPVSQGTSQPQHF

V gene: TRBV7-9
J gene: TRBJ2-7
CDR3 protein: CASSPGTSGGKPVYEQYF

V gene: TRBV12-3/TRBV12-4
J gene: TRBJ2-1
CDR3 protein: CASSQWRAGGQSPHEQFF

V gene: TRBV10-3
J gene: TRBJ1-1
CDR3 protein: CAIKGPAQGWAEAFF

V gene: TRBV20-1
J gene: TRBJ2-1
CDR3 protein: CSASSSGRGDEQFF

V gene: TRBV6-1
J gene: TRBJ2-1
CDR3 protein: CASSGSGGRQGAYNEQFF

V gene: TRBV10-3
J gene: TRBJ1-5
CDR3 protein: CAISETGGHQPQHF

V gene: TRBV4-1
J gene: TRBJ1-3
CDR3 protein: CASSPNRDSLISGNTIYF

V gene: TRBV3-1
J gene: TRBJ2-7
CDR3 protein: CASSQDGRVSTEQYF

V gene: TRBV29-1
J gene: TRBJ1-1
CDR3 protein: CSARTGATEAFF

V gene: TRBV12-3/TRBV12-4
J gene: TRBJ2-2
CDR3 protein: CASTTKWGGELFF

V gene: TRBV12-3/TRBV12-4
J gene: TRBJ2-7
CDR3 protein: CASSQDARSSYEQYF

V gene: TRBV2
J gene: TRBJ1-2
CDR3 protein: CASPTHIPYGYTF

V gene: TRBV13
J gene: TRBJ2-3
CDR3 protein: CASSLGISSDTQYF

V gene: TRBV7-8
J gene: TRBJ2-1
CDR3 protein: CASSLVRSSYNEQFF

V gene: TRBV24-1
J gene: TRBJ2-3
CDR3 protein: CATSDLFGDTQYF

V gene: TRBV23-1
J gene: TRBJ1-1
CDR3 protein: CASSHKQGANTEAFF